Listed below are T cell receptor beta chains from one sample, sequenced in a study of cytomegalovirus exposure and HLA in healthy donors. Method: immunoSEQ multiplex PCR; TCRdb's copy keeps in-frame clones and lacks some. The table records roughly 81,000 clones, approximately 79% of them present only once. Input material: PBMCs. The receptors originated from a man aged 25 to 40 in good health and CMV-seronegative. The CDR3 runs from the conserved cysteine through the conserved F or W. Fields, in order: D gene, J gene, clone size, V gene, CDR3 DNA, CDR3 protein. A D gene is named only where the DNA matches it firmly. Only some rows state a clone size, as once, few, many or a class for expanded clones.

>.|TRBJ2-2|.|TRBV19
TGTGCCAGCACGCCAGTGGGTCTAGTGCGAACCGGGGAGCTGTTTTTT
CASTPVGLVRTGELFF
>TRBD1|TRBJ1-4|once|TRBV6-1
TGTGCCAGCAGTGGATCCGGGACAGGGCTCTTTAGTGGTGAAAAACTGTTTTTT
CASSGSGTGLFSGEKLFF
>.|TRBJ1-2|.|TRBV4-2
TGTGCCAGCAGTCCATCCGGGAGACGGGGTGGCTACACCTTC
CASSPSGRRGGYTF
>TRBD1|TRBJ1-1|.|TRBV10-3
TGTGCCATCAGACAGACAGGGGCTGGTACTGAAGCTTTCTTT
CAIRQTGAGTEAFF
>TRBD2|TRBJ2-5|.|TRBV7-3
TGTGCCAGCAGCTTGTTAGCGGGGGGCGAAGAGACCCAGTACTTC
CASSLLAGGEETQYF
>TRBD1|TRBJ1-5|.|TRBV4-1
TGCGCCAGCAGCCAAGAGGGGACAGTCAATCAGCCCCAGCATTTT
CASSQEGTVNQPQHF
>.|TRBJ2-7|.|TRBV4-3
TGCGCCAGCAGCCAAGTAGGAGGGACCTACGAGCAGTACTTC
CASSQVGGTYEQYF
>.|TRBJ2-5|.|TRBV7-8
TGTGCCAGCAGCTTAGTCAGCGCCAGGGGAAATCCGACCCAGTACTTC
CASSLVSARGNPTQYF
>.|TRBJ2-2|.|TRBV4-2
TGTGCCAGCAGCCAAGGGGCGTTAGGGGTTACCGGGGAGCTGTTTTTT
CASSQGALGVTGELFF
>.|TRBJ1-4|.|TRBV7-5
TGTGCCAGAAGCTTAGCGGGGGACGGTGAAAAACTGTTTTTT
CARSLAGDGEKLFF
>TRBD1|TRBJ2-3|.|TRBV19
TGTGCCAGTAGTACAACATGGGGACAGGGAGCGGATACGCAGTATTTT
CASSTTWGQGADTQYF
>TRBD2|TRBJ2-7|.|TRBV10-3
TGTGCCATCAGTCGGGAGGACGCAACCTACGAGCAGTACTTC
CAISREDATYEQYF
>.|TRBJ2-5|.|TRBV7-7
TGTGCTAGCAGCTTAAACGGGATCTCCCAAGAGACCCAGTACTTC
CASSLNGISQETQYF
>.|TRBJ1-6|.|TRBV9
TGTGCCAGCATGAAGGGACTCTTAAAGGACTCACCCCTCCACTTT
CASMKGLLKDSPLHF
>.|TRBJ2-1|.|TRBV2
TGTGCCAGCAGTGATAACGGACTGAACAATGAGCAGTTCTTC
CASSDNGLNNEQFF
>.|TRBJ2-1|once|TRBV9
TGTGCCAGCAGCGTAAACGAAAACGGTCGCGGATACAATGAGCAGTTCTTC
CASSVNENGRGYNEQFF
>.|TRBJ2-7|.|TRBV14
TGTGCCAGCAGCGTACGGGACGAGCAGTACTTC
CASSVRDEQYF
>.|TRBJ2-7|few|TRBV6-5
TGTGCCAGCAGTTACTCCGACCGGAGGGATGAGCAGTACTTC
CASSYSDRRDEQYF
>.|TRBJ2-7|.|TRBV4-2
TGTGCCAGCAGCCAAGAACTAGCTTCCGGACCCTACGAGCAGTACTTC
CASSQELASGPYEQYF
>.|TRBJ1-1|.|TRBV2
TGTGCCAGCGGGGTACAGGGGAACACTGAAGCTTTCTTT
CASGVQGNTEAFF
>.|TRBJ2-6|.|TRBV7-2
TGTGCCAGCAGCTACATCCCGGGGTGGAGCGCCTCTGGGGCCAACGTCCTGACTTTC
CASSYIPGWSASGANVLTF
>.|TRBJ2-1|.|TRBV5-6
TGTGCCAGCAGTCTCGACAGATACAATGAGCAGTTCTTC
CASSLDRYNEQFF
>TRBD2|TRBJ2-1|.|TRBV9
TGTGCCAGCAGCGCGACTAGCGGGGCCTACAATGAGCAGTTCTTC
CASSATSGAYNEQFF
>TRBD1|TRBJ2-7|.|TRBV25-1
TGTGCCAGCAGTGAAGGACAGGGGGCCTACGAGCAGTACTTC
CASSEGQGAYEQYF
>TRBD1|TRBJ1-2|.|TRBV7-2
TGTGCCAGCAGCTTAGAGCGGGACAGGGGGCTAGGCTACACCTTC
CASSLERDRGLGYTF
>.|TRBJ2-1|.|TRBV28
TGTGCCAGCAGTCCCCCCCACCGCTATCATGAGCAGTTCTTC
CASSPPHRYHEQFF
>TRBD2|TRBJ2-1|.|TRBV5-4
TGTGCCAGCAGCTTGTGGGGGGGTAGCAATGAGCAGTTCTTC
CASSLWGGSNEQFF
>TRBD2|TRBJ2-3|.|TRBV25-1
TGTGCCAGCAGTGAAACGGGGGGGCGGACAGATACGCAGTATTTT
CASSETGGRTDTQYF
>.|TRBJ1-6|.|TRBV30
TGTGCCTGGAGTGTACGGGGTAATTCACCCCTCCACTTT
CAWSVRGNSPLHF
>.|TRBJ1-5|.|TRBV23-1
TGCGCCAGCAGTCATACCGGGTATCAGCCCCAGCATTTT
CASSHTGYQPQHF
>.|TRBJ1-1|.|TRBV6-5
TGTGCCAGCAGGACACAGGGTCGGGGCTTGGAAGCTTTCTTT
CASRTQGRGLEAFF
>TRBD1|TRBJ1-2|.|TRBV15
TGTGCCACCAGCAAAGGGACAGGCCACTATGGCTACACCTTC
CATSKGTGHYGYTF
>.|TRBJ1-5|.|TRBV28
TGTGCCAGCAGTTCTTATCAGCCCCAGCATTTT
CASSSYQPQHF
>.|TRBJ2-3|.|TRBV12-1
TGTGCCAGCAGCCCCACCTGGGGGACAGGGGAGGACTCGGGGACAGATACGCAGTATTTT
CASSPTWGTGEDSGTDTQYF
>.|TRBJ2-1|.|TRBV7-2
TGTGCCAGCAGCTCCCGACTAGGCGGGTTGGGGTTCTTC
CASSSRLGGLGFF
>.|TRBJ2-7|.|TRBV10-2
TGCGCCAGCAGTGAAAGGGGTAGCAACTACGAGCAGTACTTC
CASSERGSNYEQYF
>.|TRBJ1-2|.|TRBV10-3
TGTGCCATCACAGGGTCGGACTATGGCTACACCTTC
CAITGSDYGYTF
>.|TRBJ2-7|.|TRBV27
TGTGCCAGCAGTTTTGGGCCGAGCTCCTACGAGCAGTACTTC
CASSFGPSSYEQYF
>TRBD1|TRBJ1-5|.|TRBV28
TGTGCCAGCAGCCGACAGGGCAGAGGCAATCAGCCCCAGCATTTT
CASSRQGRGNQPQHF
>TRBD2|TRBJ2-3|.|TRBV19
TGTGCCAGCTCCCCGGAACCGGGAGGGGGAACAGATACGCAGTATTTT
CASSPEPGGGTDTQYF
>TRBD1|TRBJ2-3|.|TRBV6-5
TGTGCCAGCAGTTACGACAGGGAAACAGATACGCAGTATTTT
CASSYDRETDTQYF
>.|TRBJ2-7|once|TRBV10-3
TGTGCCATCAGTAAATTGGCTGCCGCCTACGAGCAGTACTTC
CAISKLAAAYEQYF
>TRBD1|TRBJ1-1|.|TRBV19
TGTGCCAGTAGTATCAGGGGGCCTCGCACTGAAGCTTTCTTT
CASSIRGPRTEAFF
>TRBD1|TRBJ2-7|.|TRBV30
TGTGCCTGGAGTGTTGTGACAGGGGCCTACGAGCAGTACTTC
CAWSVVTGAYEQYF
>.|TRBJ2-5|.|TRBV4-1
TGCGCCAGCAGCCAAGGGCAGCGGATTTACCAAGAGACCCAGTACTTC
CASSQGQRIYQETQYF
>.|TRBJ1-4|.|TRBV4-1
TGCGCCAGCAGCCAAGATCCCGGACGGGCGGGAAAACTGTTTTTT
CASSQDPGRAGKLFF
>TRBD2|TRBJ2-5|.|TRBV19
TGTGCCAGCACTAGCGGGAGGGACGGGGAGACCCAGTACTTC
CASTSGRDGETQYF
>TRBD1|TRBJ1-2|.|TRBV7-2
TGTGCCAGCAGCCCAGACAGGGGGGGCTACACCTTC
CASSPDRGGYTF
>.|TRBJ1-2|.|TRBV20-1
TGCACCGTTAACTATGGCTACACCTTC
CTVNYGYTF
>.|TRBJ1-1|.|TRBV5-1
TGCGCCAGCAGCTTGGACCCAAGGGGTAACGCTGAAGCTTTCTTT
CASSLDPRGNAEAFF
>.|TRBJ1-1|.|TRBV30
TGTGCCTGGAGTGTAAGCGGGGCCCAGGGAGCGACTGAAGCTTTCTTT
CAWSVSGAQGATEAFF
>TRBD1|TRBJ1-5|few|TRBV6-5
TGTGCCAGCAGGAAAGGGGGCGGCAATCAGCCCCAGCATTTT
CASRKGGGNQPQHF
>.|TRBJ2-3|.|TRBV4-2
TGTGCCAGCAGCCAAGATCCGGGAATCCCCACGATGCAGTATTTT
CASSQDPGIPTMQYF
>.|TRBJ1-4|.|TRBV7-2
TGTGCCAGCAGCCGACAGACGGCCTCTAATGAAAAACTGTTTTTT
CASSRQTASNEKLFF
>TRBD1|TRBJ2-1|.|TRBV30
TGTGCCTGGAGTGGTCTCGGGACAGGGGATAATGAGCAGTTCTTC
CAWSGLGTGDNEQFF
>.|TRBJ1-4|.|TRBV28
TGTGCCAGCAGTTCCCAGACAGAGCCGAGAAAACTGTTTTTT
CASSSQTEPRKLFF
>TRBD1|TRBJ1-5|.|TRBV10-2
TGCGCCAGCAGGGACAGGGGGCGGGAGCCCCAGCATTTT
CASRDRGREPQHF
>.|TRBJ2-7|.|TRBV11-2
TGTGCCAGCAGCTTAGGAACAGCGAGGGTCTACGAGCAGTACTTC
CASSLGTARVYEQYF
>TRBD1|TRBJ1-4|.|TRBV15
TGTGCCACCAGCAGGGACAGGCAAGAAAAACTGTTTTTT
CATSRDRQEKLFF
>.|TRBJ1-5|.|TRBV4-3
TGCGCCAGCAGCCAAGTTGCGGGACTTAGCAATCAGCCCCAGCATTTT
CASSQVAGLSNQPQHF